This entry lists 25 T cell receptor beta chains sequenced from one sample in a study of T cell responses to AZD1222 COVID-19 vaccine (dated by TCRdb to the early 2020s). The time point label corresponds to: about 28 days (+/-7) after the second vaccine dose. Library creation used the immunoSEQ multiplex PCR assay. TCRdb took over this immuneACCESS table, retaining in-frame rearrangements with V and J assigned. Such tables are incomplete; in checked studies, under half of the missing clones stem from an unresolved V gene, and the remainder is unexplained. Present in this sample are about 120,000 clones, 70% to 90% of which were seen just once. The ten largest clones take up around 14% of the sample. The sequenced sample was peripheral blood, obtained 28 days after the second AZD1222 dose. The receptors shown here come from an adult who received the AZD1222 COVID-19 vaccine.

The chain couples TRBV12-3 or TRBV12-4 to TRBJ1-2; D perhaps matches TRBD1 (6 bases). The CDR3 extends over 12 amino acids. V was pared by 5 bases and J by 8 bases, with 12 bases between. The CDR3 spells CASSQGTVGYTF. CDR3 DNA sequence: TGTGCCAGCAGTCAGGGGACGGTAGGCTACACCTTC.

This chain connects TRBV10-3 to TRBJ1-5, with D perhaps TRBD1 (5 bases). Between the trimmed V and J ends, which lost 10 bases and 7 bases, there was a span of 17 bases. This CDR3 region has 13 residues. Germline V CDR1 and CDR2: ENHRY, SYGVKD. The chain's CDR3 is CATTNSREQPQHF. The CDR3 DNA is TGTGCCACCACAAACTCCAGGGAGCAGCCCCAGCATTTT.

This chain connects TRBV15 to TRBJ2-2; 8 nucleotides match TRBD2. Trimming cost V 1 base and J 0 bases; bases outside gene matches: 4. The CDR3 has 17 residues. Germline V CDR1 and CDR2: LNHNV, YYDKDF (reference sequence). The CDR3 DNA sequence: TGTGCCACCAGCAGAGCACTAGCGGCCTCGAACACCGGGGAGCTGTTTTTT. As protein: CATSRALAASNTGELFF.

This rearrangement joins TRBV6-4 to TRBJ1-2; D is ambiguous. Per germline, CDR1 MRHNA and CDR2 SNTAGT. This CDR3 is built from 14 residues. Trimming left V 2 bases short and J 0 bases short, with 7 bases between. CDR3 amino acids: CASSDGSANYGYTF. Here the CDR3 DNA reads TGTGCCAGCAGTGACGGATCCGCTAACTATGGCTACACCTTC.

The gene calls are TRBV30 and TRBJ2-5, with D tentatively TRBD1 or TRBD2 (5 bases each). The CDR3 spans 13 residues. Trimming pared 4 bases from V and 5 bases from J, leaving 14 bases between. In germline, CDR1 is GTSNPN, CDR2 SVGIG (reference sequence). CDR3 amino acids: CAWTGTAEETQYF. CDR3 sequence (DNA): TGTGCCTGGACTGGGACGGCGGAGGAGACCCAGTACTTC.

J is TRBJ1-2 and V is TRBV6-5, with TRBD1 as a possible D gene (5 bases). V gave up 11 bases and J gave up 3 bases, with 19 bases separating them. This CDR3 spans 14 amino acids. Per the germline V gene, CDR1 is MNHEY and CDR2 is SVGAGI. CDR3 nucleotides: TGTGCCGGGGGGGAGGGAAAAACTGACTATGGCTACACCTTC. Protein: CAGGEGKTDYGYTF.

The CDR3 loop reads CASRGQGIPTQYF. The CDR3 bases are TGTGCCAGTAGAGGGCAGGGAATTCCGACCCAGTACTTC. The V call is TRBV19, the J call TRBJ2-5; weak D call: TRBD1 (5 bases). CDR1 and CDR2 from the germline V gene are LNHDA and SQIVND (reference sequence). V shed 6 bases and J shed 7 bases, with 15 bases lying between them. The CDR3 length is 13 residues.

The gene calls are TRBV12-3 or TRBV12-4 and TRBJ1-3; a possible D gene is TRBD1 (6 bases). Trimming shortened V by 3 bases and J by 8 bases, and 11 bases separated the two germline ends. The CDR3 extends over 13 amino acids. In DNA form, the CDR3 reads TGTGCCAGCAGTTTTGGGGGGCTGGACACCATATATTTT. As protein: CASSFGGLDTIYF.

The rearrangement joins TRBV3-1 (or the pseudogene TRBV3-2) to TRBJ1-2, with TRBD1 matching over 8 bases. This CDR3 is 15 amino acids long. Germline V lookup: CDR1 LGHDT, CDR2 YNNKEL (reference sequence). Trimming cost V 0 bases and J 4 bases; bases outside gene matches: 4. CDR3 in DNA: TGTGCCAGCAGCCAAGACCCTGGGACAGGCTATGGCTACACCTTC. This translates into CASSQDPGTGYGYTF.

The rearrangement joins TRBV5-5 to TRBJ2-1; D might be TRBD1 or TRBD2, each matching 5 bases. CDR1 and CDR2 from the germline V gene are SGHKS and YYEKEE (reference sequence). Deletions cut 5 bases from V and 5 bases from J, with 17 bases between. CDR3 length: 15 amino acids. CDR3 bases: TGTGCCAGCAGTCGTTGGGGCGTGGGGGACAATGAGCAGTTCTTC. Translated, it gives CASSRWGVGDNEQFF.

This chain joins TRBV4-1 and TRBJ1-6; no reliable D call. CDR3 length equals 19 residues. V lost 0 bases and J lost 0, with 15 bases in between. CDR1 is MGHRA and CDR2 is YSYEKL in the germline V gene. CDR3 amino acids: CASSQDVRDTSSYNSPLHF. CDR3 DNA: TGCGCCAGCAGCCAAGATGTTCGAGACACCAGCTCCTATAATTCACCCCTCCACTTT.

This chain joins TRBV19 and TRBJ1-1; D may be TRBD1 (6 bases). Germline V gene sequence: CDR1 LNHDA, CDR2 SQIVND (reference sequence). With 9 bases removed from V and 4 bases from J, the gap between germline ends came to 21 bases. CDR3 length: 15 residues. The CDR3 DNA reads TGTGCCAGCAGACCCCGGGCAGGGGTGGGCACTGAAGCTTTCTTT. It yields the protein CASRPRAGVGTEAFF.

The rearrangement uses TRBV5-1 and TRBJ2-1; 7 bases line up with TRBD2. Germline-derived CDR1 and CDR2 are SGHRS and YFSETQ. V was clipped by 6 bases and J by 4 bases; unmatched bases: 10. The CDR3 runs to 15 residues. CDR3 sequence: CASTGQGLQYNEQFF. DNA for the CDR3: TGCGCCAGCACCGGGCAGGGACTACAGTACAATGAGCAGTTCTTC.

The chain carries TRBV9 and TRBJ2-1; possibly TRBD2 for D (6 bases). V was trimmed by 0 bases and J by 9 bases, leaving 13 bases between them. Germline V gives CDR1 SGDLS, CDR2 YYNGEE. This CDR3 is built from 14 residues. The CDR3 reads CASSVGGLSIEQFF. CDR3 bases: TGTGCCAGCAGCGTAGGTGGACTATCGATTGAGCAGTTCTTC.

This clone was recorded once. The chain recombines TRBV7-6 with TRBJ2-7; D is possibly TRBD1 (6 bases). Trimming shortened V by 5 bases and J by 5 bases, and 16 bases separated the two germline ends. The CDR3 is made up of 14 amino acids. The germline V gene encodes CDR1 SGHVS and CDR2 FNYEAQ. CDR3 bases: TGTGCCAGCAGCCCCGGCACAGGGTTCCACGAGCAGTACTTC. The encoded protein is CASSPGTGFHEQYF.

This chain connects TRBV19 to TRBJ2-1; D is uncertain. Trimming cost V 4 bases and J 1 base, with 8 bases left between them. This CDR3 spans 14 amino acids. From germline, CDR1 is LNHDA and CDR2 SQIVND (reference sequence). The CDR3 loop reads CASSTSLSYNEQFF. Written as DNA, the CDR3 is TGTGCCAGTAGTACGTCTTTATCCTACAATGAGCAGTTCTTC.

This clone was recorded only once. The rearrangement joins TRBV4-1 to TRBJ2-7; D uncertain. The germline V gene has CDR1 MGHRA and CDR2 YSYEKL. Trimming took off 0 bases at V and 0 bases at J, with 12 bases between the two ends. The CDR3 covers 16 residues. In nucleotides, the CDR3 is TGCGCCAGCAGCCAAGAGTCGGTTTTCGACTCCTACGAGCAGTACTTC. Amino acids: CASSQESVFDSYEQYF.

The V and J genes are TRBV18 and TRBJ1-2, with 11 bases matching TRBD1. Per germline, CDR1 KGHSH and CDR2 LQKENI. The V and J ends lost 3 bases and 0 bases, in that order; junction bases with no gene match: 3. This CDR3 comprises 16 residues. CDR3 nucleotide sequence: TGTGCCAGCTCACCGGACAGGGGGCAAGCTAACTATGGCTACACCTTC. Protein product: CASSPDRGQANYGYTF.

This rearrangement joins TRBV5-4 to TRBJ2-3, with a possible D match to TRBD2 (7 bases). V was cut by 4 bases and J by 0 bases, with 18 bases left in between. The CDR3 covers 17 residues. Per germline, CDR1 SGHNT and CDR2 YYREEE (reference sequence). As DNA, the CDR3 is TGTGCCAGCAGCCCGGCTTTGCGGGGGCCTAGCACAGATACGCAGTATTTT. Translation: CASSPALRGPSTDTQYF.

The chain combines TRBV12-5 with TRBJ1-1, with D possibly matching TRBD1 (5 bases). From germline, CDR1 is LGHNT and CDR2 FRNRAP. The CDR3 length is 18 residues. Deletions cut 0 bases from V and 3 bases from J, with 20 bases between. CDR3 sequence reads: CASGLVRIPLGEDTEAFF. CDR3 in DNA: TGTGCTAGTGGTTTGGTACGAATTCCGCTAGGGGAAGACACTGAAGCTTTCTTT.

The V and J genes are TRBV27 and TRBJ2-7, with D maybe TRBD1 (5 bases). The germline V gene encodes CDR1 MNHEY and CDR2 SMNVEV (reference sequence). V lost 3 bases and J 2 bases, leaving 14 bases between the germline ends. The CDR3 is 15 amino acids. The CDR3 nucleotides read TGTGCCAGCAGTTTGGGGTCAGGGATCACCTACGAGCAGTACTTC. This gives the protein CASSLGSGITYEQYF.

The chain employs TRBV10-3 and TRBJ2-1, with unresolved D. V was pared by 4 bases and J by 4 bases, with 14 bases between. This CDR3 contains 15 residues. CDR1 ENHRY and CDR2 SYGVKD come from the germline V gene. CDR3 coding DNA: TGTGCCATCAGTGGGGCCACGGGCCGATACAATGAGCAGTTCTTC. It yields the protein CAISGATGRYNEQFF.

V is TRBV3-1 (or the pseudogene TRBV3-2) and J is TRBJ1-2; D is ambiguous. The length of the CDR3 is 15 residues. Germline CDR1 reads LGHDT; CDR2 reads YNNKEL (reference sequence). V was shortened by 1 base and J by 8 bases, with 17 bases between the two germline ends. CDR3 protein: CASSQGPEQANGYTF. CDR3 in DNA: TGTGCCAGCAGCCAAGGGCCGGAGCAGGCGAACGGCTACACCTTC.

This clone was picked up one time. The chain uses TRBV4-2 and TRBJ2-1; 9 bases are a match to TRBD2. The CDR3 extends over 16 amino acids. V lost 1 base and J lost 3; bases outside the gene matches: 4. CDR1 LGHNA and CDR2 YNFKEQ come from the germline V gene. CDR3 in amino acids: CASSQAGLANYNEQFF. The DNA for the CDR3 is TGTGCCAGCAGCCAAGCGGGACTAGCAAACTACAATGAGCAGTTCTTC.

This chain links TRBV28 with TRBJ1-1, with unresolved D. V was shortened by 6 bases and J by 2 bases, with 10 bases between the two germline ends. Germline assignment: CDR1 MDHEN and CDR2 SYDVKM. The CDR3 covers 13 residues. For the CDR3, the DNA is TGTGCCAGCAGGCAGGAAGGAAACACTGAAGCTTTCTTT. This sequence encodes CASRQEGNTEAFF. The full variable domain, with the rest looked up from reference TRBV28 and TRBJ1-1, is DVKVTQSSRYLVKRTGEKVFLECVQDMDHENMFWYRQDPGLGLRLIYFSYDVKMKEKGDIPEGYSVSREKKERFSLILESASTNQTSMYLCASRQEGNTEAFFGQGTRLTVV.